This section outlines one T cell receptor (beta chain) sequence together with its context. The CDR3 is made up of 14 amino acids. Germline V gene lookup returns CDR1 LNHDA and CDR2 SQIVND (reference sequence). Trimming took 1 base from V and 12 from J, leaving 16 bases between them. Per the study methods: How many nucleated cells were present was estimated from reference gene primer amplification. Data came from immunoSEQ multiplex PCR; TCRdb stores just in-frame clones and leaves some out. V, J and clone size were drawn from that table, and D and trimming were deduced from the DNA. The repertoire holds 270,000 or so clones, with approximately 91% as singletons. The data stem from a study of blood T cell repertoires in COVID-19. Study-wide context: The origin of the acute and convalescent COVID-19 samples was the United States, Italy and Spain. Sample material is recorded as cDNA or gDNA derived from T cells, B-cell-depleted T cells, or PBMCs.

This clonotype was obtained from a woman aged 35 to 49 who had recovered from COVID-19. The chain recombines TRBV19 with TRBJ2-1, with D tentatively TRBD1 (6 bases). Sample: peripheral blood. The CDR3 DNA is TGTGCCAGTAGTATAGCTGGGGCAGGGGCCGGGCAGTTCTTC. This sequence encodes CASSIAGAGAGQFF.